These 28 T cell receptor beta chains came from one sample sequenced in a study of T-cell reconstitution after alpha-beta-depleted transplantation in children. Using unique molecular identifiers, the investigators prepared the TCRbeta library. Each CDR3 protein gets one entry after TCRdb re-called the PCR reads with MiXCR. The sample contains 500,000 to 650,000 distinct CDR3 sequences, 9.5% to 12% of which appear only once. The material was PBMCs, mostly from graft donor cells, obtained 180 days after TCRalphabeta/CD19-depleted stem cell transplant. These receptors were taken from a female patient between 2 and 15 years old who had a stem cell transplant for aplastic anemia, so the T cells may come from the graft donor.

This clonotype was detected ten times or more. V and J are TRBV29-1 and TRBJ1-4; D might be TRBD1 (6 bases). Looked up from germline, CDR1 is SQVTM and CDR2 is ANQGSEA. Trimming removed 2 bases at V and 8 bases at J, with 15 bases between. CDR3 length: 14 amino acids. The CDR3 spells CSVETSGAGEKLFF. The CDR3 nucleotides are TGCAGCGTTGAAACCTCAGGGGCGGGCGAAAAACTGTTTTTT.

The gene calls are TRBV7-8 and TRBJ1-2; D unresolved. Germline CDR1 and CDR2: SGHVS and FQNEAQ. Trimming left V 0 bases short and J 7 bases short, with 12 bases between. The CDR3 covers 14 residues. The CDR3 region has the DNA TGTGCCAGCAGCTTAGCGCGACGTCTTGGTGGCTACACCTTC. This codes for CASSLARRLGGYTF.

This clonotype was observed a few times. This rearrangement joins TRBV5-1 to TRBJ2-4, with 7 bases that match TRBD1. V shed 2 bases and J 0 bases; nucleotides not matched to a gene: 5. Germline assignment: CDR1 SGHRS and CDR2 YFSETQ. CDR3 length: 16 amino acids. CDR3 in DNA: TGCGCCAGCAGCTTCGACGACAGGGTAGCCAAAAACATTCAGTACTTC. Translation gives CASSFDDRVAKNIQYF. The entire variable domain, with the rest obtained from reference TRBV5-1 and TRBJ2-4, is as follows: KAGVTQTPRYLIKTRGQQVTLSCSPISGHRSVSWYQQTPGQGLQFLFEYFSETQRNKGNFPGRFSGRQFSNSRSEMNVSTLELGDSALYLCASSFDDRVAKNIQYFGAGTRLSVL.

This clonotype was seen a handful of times. The chain uses TRBV9 and TRBJ1-4; no definite D call. V was trimmed by 0 bases and J by 3 bases, leaving 9 bases between them. This CDR3 has 15 residues. The germline CDR1 and CDR2 sequences are SGDLS and YYNGEE. The CDR3 region is CASSVAVTANEKLFF. The CDR3 nucleotides are TGTGCCAGCAGCGTAGCTGTCACAGCTAATGAAAAACTGTTTTTT.

As DNA, the CDR3 is TGTGCTACGACTAGGGGCGGACGAAATTCTGGGGCCAACGTCCTGACTTTC. Translating gives CATTRGGRNSGANVLTF. The V and J genes are TRBV21-1 and TRBJ2-6; TRBD2 is taken as the D call from the table, unchecked against the DNA. TRBV21-1 is noted as a pseudogene. CDR3 length: 17 residues.

The chain is built from TRBV4-1 and TRBJ2-3; no firm D call. The CDR3 length is 15 residues. Looked up from germline, CDR1 is MGHRA and CDR2 is YSYEKL. Trimming removed 0 bases from V and 6 bases from J, with 13 bases in between. In DNA form, the CDR3 reads TGCGCCAGCAGCCAAGATTGGGTGGGTCATGATACGCAGTATTTT. The encoded protein is CASSQDWVGHDTQYF.

This chain joins TRBV3-1 and TRBJ2-7, with 12 nucleotides matching TRBD2. There are 15 residues in the CDR3. The V gene end was trimmed by 2 bases and the J gene end by 7 bases; junction bases not matched to a gene: 6. Germline V gene data show CDR1 as LGHDT and CDR2 as YNNKEL (reference sequence). The CDR3 DNA is TGTGCCAGCAGCCAACTAGCGGGAGGGCCGGGTGAGCAGTACTTC. Translating gives CASSQLAGGPGEQYF.

This rearrangement joins TRBV12-3 or TRBV12-4 to TRBJ1-3; tentatively, D is TRBD1 (6 bases). The CDR3 sequence is 15 residues long. Trimming took 4 bases from V and 3 from J, leaving 13 bases between them. CDR3 amino acids: CASSSTGAGGNTIYF. The CDR3 bases are TGTGCCAGCAGTTCCACGGGGGCGGGTGGAAACACCATATATTTT.

This clonotype has ten or more counts. This chain links TRBV9 with TRBJ1-6; maybe TRBD1 (5 bases). With 4 bases removed from V and 7 bases from J, the gap between germline ends came to 15 bases. The CDR3 length is 15 residues. In germline, CDR1 is SGDLS, CDR2 YYNGEE. CDR3: CASSRRDGINSPLHF. The CDR3 DNA reads TGTGCCAGCAGCAGAAGGGACGGGATAAATTCACCCCTCCACTTT.

This clonotype was seen only a few times. CDR3 nucleotide sequence: TGTGCCAGCAGCCAAGGGGACAGGAGGGTTAACTATGGCTACACCTTC. This codes for CASSQGDRRVNYGYTF. V gene TRBV3-1 combines with J gene TRBJ1-2; 8 nucleotides agree with TRBD1. The CDR3 has 16 residues. CDR1 is LGHDT and CDR2 is YNNKEL in the germline V gene (reference sequence). V lost 1 base to trimming and J lost 1 base; unmatched junction nucleotides: 5.

CDR3 in amino acids: CASSELGAQSTYEQYF. CDR3 DNA sequence: TGTGCCAGCAGTGAATTGGGGGCCCAGAGCACCTACGAGCAGTACTTC. The rearrangement joins TRBV25-1 to TRBJ2-7; the D gene is possibly TRBD1 (6 bases). The CDR3 spans 16 residues. Germline CDR1 is MGHDK and CDR2 is SYGVNS. The V and J ends lost 1 base and 2 bases respectively, with 15 bases between them.

This clonotype was counted a few times. The chain joins TRBV6-5 to TRBJ2-5; D unresolved. The CDR3 length is 13 residues. The germline V and J ends were trimmed by 2 bases and 2 bases, with 6 bases remaining between them. CDR1 and CDR2 (germline): MNHEY, SVGAGI. In DNA, the CDR3 is TGTGCCAGCAGTTACACGAGACAAGAGACCCAGTACTTC. Translation gives CASSYTRQETQYF.

Only a few counts were recorded for this clonotype. The rearrangement links TRBV27 to TRBJ2-2; unclear D gene. CDR3 length: 16 amino acids. The V and J ends lost 5 bases and 5 bases respectively, with 18 bases between them. Germline CDR1 reads MNHEY; CDR2 reads SMNVEV (reference sequence). The CDR3: CASSPQSSLGTGELFF. The CDR3 bases are TGTGCCAGCAGTCCTCAAAGCTCTCTCGGGACCGGGGAGCTGTTTTTT.

The chain uses TRBV29-1 and TRBJ1-1, with D hard to call. Germline values: CDR1 SQVTM, CDR2 ANQGSEA. This CDR3 has 15 amino acids. The V and J ends lost 8 bases and 0 bases respectively, with 19 bases between them. CDR3: CSLWAAGTMNTEAFF. The CDR3 DNA is TGCAGCCTTTGGGCGGCAGGCACTATGAACACTGAAGCTTTCTTT. The whole variable domain, filled in from reference TRBV29-1 and TRBJ1-1, reads SAVISQKPSRDICQRGTSLTIQCQVDSQVTMMFWYRQQPGQSLTLIATANQGSEATYESGFVIDKFPISRPNLTFSTLTVSNMSPEDSSIYLCSLWAAGTMNTEAFFGQGTRLTVV.

Only a few counts were recorded for this clonotype. The V gene is TRBV3-1, the J gene TRBJ1-2; D gene ambiguous. The CDR3 is 13 amino acids. Germline V gives CDR1 LGHDT, CDR2 YNNKEL (reference sequence). Trimming removed 4 bases from V and 7 bases from J, with 13 bases in between. The CDR3 sequence: CASSPTESGGYTF. The CDR3, as DNA: TGTGCCAGCAGCCCCACGGAATCGGGTGGCTACACCTTC.

This clonotype was counted many times. The rearrangement links TRBV7-8 to TRBJ2-3; TRBD2 aligns across 8 bases. Germline V lookup: CDR1 SGHVS, CDR2 FQNEAQ. This CDR3 has 17 residues. V gave up 1 base and J gave up 6 bases; unmatched junction bases: 12. The CDR3 DNA reads as TGTGCCAGCAGCTTAGTGGTGGCCGGGGGGGAGCCGGATACGCAGTATTTT. Protein product: CASSLVVAGGEPDTQYF.

This clonotype was counted between two and nine times. The CDR3 reads CASLIGTGASYEQYF. CDR3 sequence (DNA): TGCGCCAGCCTTATCGGGACAGGGGCCTCCTACGAGCAGTACTTC. The chain links TRBV5-1 to TRBJ2-7; TRBD1 matches at 10 bases. Germline V CDR1 and CDR2: SGHRS, YFSETQ. The CDR3 spans 15 residues. V was clipped by 7 bases and J by 0 bases; unmatched bases: 7.

The chain joins TRBV7-2 to TRBJ1-1; D might be TRBD1 (6 bases). Germline values: CDR1 SGHTA, CDR2 FQGNSA. Deletions cut 1 base from V and 4 bases from J, with 13 bases between. The CDR3 spans 15 residues. The CDR3 DNA sequence: TGTGCCAGCAGCTTAGGGGGGCGCGGGGTCACTGAAGCTTTCTTT. Its protein product is CASSLGGRGVTEAFF.

J is TRBJ2-7 and V is TRBV20-1, with D unresolved. This CDR3 has 12 amino acids. V was cut by 7 bases and J by 1 base, with 11 bases left in between. Germline CDR1 and CDR2: DFQATT and SNEGSKA (reference sequence). CDR3 sequence: CSGDGLSYEQYF. The CDR3 bases are TGCAGTGGCGACGGGCTATCCTACGAGCAGTACTTC.

The chain is built from TRBV5-1 and TRBJ1-2; D remains unclear. Germline V gene lookup returns CDR1 SGHRS and CDR2 YFSETQ. Trimming removed 0 bases from V and 8 bases from J, with 14 bases in between. The CDR3 length is 14 residues. CDR3 in amino acids: CASSLGVFERGYTF. In nucleotides, the CDR3 is TGCGCCAGCAGCTTGGGTGTGTTTGAGAGGGGCTACACCTTC.

This clonotype was recorded at least ten times. V gene TRBV7-2 combines with J gene TRBJ2-7; D is ambiguous. Trimming stripped 6 bases from V and 1 base from J, with 16 bases between. The CDR3 covers 15 residues. In germline, CDR1 is SGHTA, CDR2 FQGNSA. CDR3 region: CASSLSTASSYEQYF. The CDR3, as DNA: TGTGCCAGCAGTCTCTCGACGGCTAGTTCCTACGAGCAGTACTTC.

This chain connects TRBV5-5 to TRBJ1-5, with 8 bases lining up with TRBD1. The CDR3 runs to 15 residues. V lost 3 bases and J lost 3; bases outside the gene matches: 5. CDR1 is SGHKS and CDR2 is YYEKEE in the germline V gene (reference sequence). In DNA, the CDR3 is TGTGCCAGCAGCTGGGGGACAGGAAACAATCAGCCCCAGCATTTT. Protein: CASSWGTGNNQPQHF.

The chain has TRBV5-1 and TRBJ1-3, with D possibly matching TRBD1 (5 bases). Germline lookup yields CDR1 SGHRS and CDR2 YFSETQ. The V end was cut by 4 bases, the J end by 2 bases, with 10 bases between. The CDR3 loop spans 14 amino acids. The CDR3 sequence is CASSNGDPGNTIYF. The CDR3 DNA reads as TGCGCCAGCAGCAATGGGGACCCTGGAAACACCATATATTTT.

Many counts were recorded for this clonotype. The chain links TRBV5-6 to TRBJ2-7; D is unclear. CDR1 is SGHDT, CDR2 YYEEEE, per germline. The V and J ends lost 1 base and 1 base respectively, with 6 bases between them. This CDR3 is 13 amino acids long. The CDR3 nucleotides read TGTGCCAGCAGCTTGAGGAGTTCCTACGAGCAGTACTTC. Amino acids: CASSLRSSYEQYF.

This clonotype was seen only a few times. This rearrangement joins TRBV5-1 to TRBJ2-1, with 8 bases lining up with TRBD1. The CDR3 loop spans 14 amino acids. Unmatched junction bases numbered 9, after V lost 5 bases and J lost 8 bases. Germline assignment: CDR1 SGHRS and CDR2 YFSETQ. DNA of the CDR3: TGCGCCAGCAGTTACGGACAGGGCGGGGATGAGCAGTTCTTC. Its protein is CASSYGQGGDEQFF.

There are a few counts of this clonotype. The chain carries TRBV7-9 and TRBJ2-3, with D unclear. CDR1 is SEHNR and CDR2 is FQNEAQ in the germline V gene (reference sequence). The CDR3 spans 14 residues. Trimming stripped 5 bases from V and 1 base from J, with 10 bases between. The DNA of the CDR3 is TGTGCCAGCAGCGTAAGTTCGCGCACAGATACGCAGTATTTT. This translates into CASSVSSRTDTQYF. Using reference TRBV7-9 and TRBJ2-3 for the parts outside the CDR3, the full variable domain is DTGVSQNPRHKITKRGQNVTFRCDPISEHNRLYWYRQTLGQGPEFLTYFQNEAQLEKSRLLSDRFSAERPKGSFSTLEIQRTEQGDSAMYLCASSVSSRTDTQYFGPGTRLTVL.

This clonotype was seen repeatedly, ten times or more. CDR3 nucleotide sequence: TGTGCCAGCAGTCAGGGACCCGGGATGCAGCCCCAGCATTTT. It translates to CASSQGPGMQPQHF. This sequence joins TRBV12-3 or TRBV12-4 and TRBJ1-5, with D perhaps matching TRBD1 (5 bases). V lost 5 bases and J lost 7, with 15 bases in between. The CDR3 sequence is 14 residues long.

This clonotype has a handful of counts. The V gene is TRBV28, the J gene TRBJ2-7; D is possibly TRBD1 (5 bases). The CDR3 is 14 amino acids. The V gene's germline CDR1 is MDHEN and CDR2 SYDVKM. The V and J ends lost 5 bases and 1 base respectively, with 12 bases between them. The DNA for the CDR3 is TGTGCCAGCAGTCCGAGGACAAGGTCCTACGAGCAGTACTTC. Amino acids: CASSPRTRSYEQYF.